The count of the clone carrying this T cell receptor beta chain is one. Its antigen is unknown. CDR3 length: 14 amino acids. Germline assignment: CDR1 MNHNY and CDR2 SVGAGI (reference sequence). V lost 7 bases to trimming and J lost 8 bases; unmatched junction nucleotides: 6. The data are from a study of Tregs in tolerant kidney transplant recipients. Study-level points and caveats: Biological reproducibility was not directly addressed in this study.

This table comes from immunoSEQ multiplex PCR, and its TCRdb copy is limited to in-frame clones, with some not included. In the table there are approximately 19,000 clones, roughly 65% of which are singletons. The chain employs TRBV6-6 and TRBJ1-6; the match to TRBD1 covers 9 bases. The TCR comes from a human donor in good health. The sequenced material came from Tregs from blood cultured with allogeneic cells. CDR3 region: CASTPGQGYSPLHF. CDR3 DNA sequence: TGTGCCAGCACCCCTGGACAGGGGTATTCACCCCTCCACTTT.